What follows are 5 T cell receptor beta chains derived from one specimen sequenced in a study of vaccination effects on CD4 cells after COVID-19. Within the ViraFEST assay, antigen-specific CD4+ T cells underwent expansion with viral peptide pools prior to sequencing. CD4+ T cell isolation took place after 10 days of culture. Profiled with immunoSEQ multiplex PCR; TCRdb holds only in-frame clones, not every one. The sample consists of around 79,000 clones, 70% to 75% of them appearing once. The antigens for these receptors are not known. This specimen consisted of CD4+ T cells from PBMCs cultured with HCoV-229E spike peptides, obtained before COVID-19 vaccination. These receptors came from a human donor who received a COVID-19 vaccine.

The genes are TRBV12-3 or TRBV12-4 and TRBJ1-2; a weak D match, TRBD1 (5 bases). The CDR3 is 13 amino acids. V dropped 3 bases and J dropped 8 bases, with 13 bases sitting between them. CDR3 bases: TGTGCCAGCAGTTTTGCGGGGGGTCGGGGCTACACCTTC. This sequence encodes CASSFAGGRGYTF.

The rearrangement joins TRBV27 to TRBJ2-5, with TRBD1 matching over 8 bases. The CDR3 has 12 amino acids. V lost 8 bases and J lost 5; bases outside the gene matches: 4. Germline loops: CDR1 MNHEY, CDR2 SMNVEV (reference sequence). CDR3 nucleotide sequence: TGTGCCAGCCCAGGGGGCGGGGAGACCCAGTACTTC. Amino acids: CASPGGGETQYF.

The V gene is TRBV9, the J gene TRBJ1-1; D is unresolved. This CDR3 has 15 amino acids. V shed 3 bases and J shed 2 bases, with 14 bases lying between them. The germline V gene encodes CDR1 SGDLS and CDR2 YYNGEE. The CDR3 DNA follows: TGTGCCAGCAGCGCCCGAGGGCCCGCCAACACTGAAGCTTTCTTT. This gives the protein CASSARGPANTEAFF.

This chain links TRBV9 with TRBJ2-5, with TRBD2 identical over 10 bases. The CDR3 runs 18 residues. Trimming removed 0 bases from V and 1 base from J; junction bases left unmatched: 9. Germline CDR1 reads SGDLS; CDR2 reads YYNGEE. The CDR3 DNA reads as TGTGCCAGCAGCGTAGCTGGTCTAGCGGGGGCCCCCCAAGAGACCCAGTACTTC. Translating it yields CASSVAGLAGAPQETQYF.

This sequence joins TRBV7-2 and TRBJ2-2; 9 nucleotides match TRBD2. From germline, CDR1 is SGHTA and CDR2 FQGNSA. This CDR3 contains 15 residues. Trimming removed 1 base from V and 5 bases from J; junction bases left unmatched: 2. The CDR3 is CASSLVAGATGELFF. In nucleotides, the CDR3 is TGTGCCAGCAGCTTAGTAGCGGGGGCTACCGGGGAGCTGTTTTTT.